A single count supports the clone carrying this T cell receptor beta chain. A read error may be the cause here, since a much bigger clone is one base away. TCRdb itself ran the 5' RACE reads through MiXCR, one entry per CDR3 protein. The profile shows 46,000 or so distinct CDR3 sequences, roughly 22% of them singletons. The sorted Tregs were CD4+CD25+CD127-/low cells. Looked up from germline, CDR1 is MNHNS and CDR2 is SASEGT. The CDR3 has 13 amino acids. This receptor was obtained from a female donor with breast cancer. The sample comprised Tregs sorted from a lymph node. This sequence joins TRBV6-1 and TRBJ2-7; D might be TRBD1 or TRBD2, each matching 5 bases. CDR3 DNA sequence: TGTGCCAGCAGTGGGGACCTGCCTCGCGAGCGGTACTTC. This sequence encodes CASSGDLPRERYF.